The next 18 T cell receptor beta chains were all read from a single sample in a study of cytomegalovirus exposure and HLA in healthy donors. PCR used 60 Vbeta primers and 13 Jbeta primers. TCRdb's table, derived via immunoSEQ multiplex PCR, lists solely in-frame clones and lacks some. Altogether 110,000 to 150,000 clones are present, 77% being singletons, with the ten largest covering approximately 4%. Sequenced sample: PBMCs. These receptors were obtained from a male donor in good health and CMV-seronegative.

This clone was observed a single time. This chain joins TRBV9 and TRBJ1-1; 9 bases match TRBD1. Per the germline V gene, CDR1 is SGDLS and CDR2 is YYNGEE. CDR3 length: 16 residues. The ends lost 3 bases at V and 1 base at J; junction bases unmatched: 7. CDR3 sequence reads: CASSAIPQGANTEAFF. The CDR3 bases are TGTGCCAGCAGCGCCATTCCACAGGGGGCGAACACTGAAGCTTTCTTT. Using reference TRBV9 and TRBJ1-1 for the parts outside the CDR3, the full variable domain is DSGVTQTPKHLITATGQRVTLRCSPRSGDLSVYWYQQSLDQGLQFLIQYYNGEERAKGNILERFSAQQFPDLHSELNLSSLELGDSALYFCASSAIPQGANTEAFFGQGTRLTVV.

The sample holds a few counts of this clone. The rearrangement links TRBV4-3 to TRBJ1-2, with a tentative D call TRBD1 (5 bases). The CDR3 has 16 amino acids. V lost 3 bases and J lost 4, with 18 bases in between. Per the germline V gene, CDR1 is LGHNA and CDR2 is YSLEER. CDR3: CASSQGSRGGLYGYTF. CDR3 nucleotides: TGCGCCAGCAGCCAGGGTAGTCGGGGGGGACTCTATGGCTACACCTTC.

The chain uses TRBV7-3 and TRBJ1-6; D is possibly TRBD1 (6 bases). CDR1 and CDR2 (germline): SGHTA, FQGTGA. V was cut by 0 bases and J by 0 bases, with 6 bases left in between. The CDR3 spans 16 residues. CDR3 in DNA: TGTGCCAGCAGCTTAACAGGGGGCTCCTATAATTCACCCCTCCACTTT. This encodes CASSLTGGSYNSPLHF.

The gene calls are TRBV7-9 and TRBJ1-2; TRBD1 is a possible D gene (6 bases). The CDR3 has 13 residues. Per the germline V gene, CDR1 is SEHNR and CDR2 is FQNEAQ (reference sequence). Trimming removed 3 bases from V and 4 bases from J, with 9 bases in between. This CDR3 is CASSFGQSYGYTF. The CDR3 region has the DNA TGTGCCAGCAGCTTTGGACAGAGCTATGGCTACACCTTC.

The rearrangement uses TRBV11-2 and TRBJ2-2; 8 bases line up with TRBD1. Germline trimming cut 5 bases from V and 7 bases from J; bases unmatched to any gene: 12. From germline, CDR1 is SGHAT and CDR2 FQNNGV. This CDR3 is built from 16 residues. The CDR3 spells CASSLTGGWGFGELFF. The CDR3, as DNA: TGTGCCAGCAGCCTAACAGGGGGTTGGGGATTCGGGGAGCTGTTTTTT.

This clone turned up a few times. This sequence joins TRBV7-8 and TRBJ2-7; D is undetermined. This CDR3 spans 14 amino acids. Germline V lookup: CDR1 SGHVS, CDR2 FQNEAQ. The V end was cut by 2 bases, the J end by 1 base, with 9 bases between. CDR3 nucleotide sequence: TGTGCCAGCAGCTTAAGTTTTCAGTCCTACGAGCAGTACTTC. It encodes CASSLSFQSYEQYF.

This rearrangement joins TRBV5-1 to TRBJ2-1; 12 positions match TRBD2. The CDR3 totals 15 residues. J was trimmed by 3 bases and V by 3 bases; bases with no gene match: 1. Looked up from germline, CDR1 is SGHRS and CDR2 is YFSETQ. The CDR3 protein is CASSSTSGSYNEQFF. The CDR3 DNA follows: TGCGCCAGCAGCTCGACTAGCGGGAGCTACAATGAGCAGTTCTTC.

The chain joins TRBV6-4 to TRBJ2-2, with D perhaps TRBD2 (6 bases). The V gene's germline CDR1 is MRHNA and CDR2 SNTAGT. Trimming took off 6 bases at V and 0 bases at J, with 11 bases between the two ends. The CDR3 has 15 amino acids. CDR3 DNA: TGTGCCAGCAGGGGCGGCGGGACGAACACCGGGGAGCTGTTTTTT. Protein product: CASRGGGTNTGELFF.

This clone was seen once. The J gene is TRBJ1-1, the V gene TRBV6-5; D is undetermined. V dropped 7 bases and J dropped 0 bases, with 12 bases sitting between them. This CDR3 has 14 residues. Germline CDR1 reads MNHEY; CDR2 reads SVGAGI. This chain's CDR3 is CASILSGMNTEAFF. DNA for the CDR3: TGTGCCAGCATCTTGTCGGGTATGAACACTGAAGCTTTCTTT.

This chain links TRBV5-1 with TRBJ2-1; 9 bases are a match to TRBD2. V shed 0 bases, J shed 3 bases, and the junction held 1 base outside the gene matches. CDR1 and CDR2 from the germline V gene are SGHRS and YFSETQ. The CDR3 is 15 amino acids. The CDR3 sequence is CASSLGTSVYNEQFF. In DNA, the CDR3 is TGCGCCAGCAGCTTGGGGACTAGCGTCTACAATGAGCAGTTCTTC.

This chain uses TRBV5-1 with TRBJ1-6, with D unresolved. CDR3 length: 16 amino acids. V lost 4 bases to trimming and J lost 10 bases, with 21 bases between them. Germline CDR1 and CDR2: SGHRS and YFSETQ. As DNA, the CDR3 is TGCGCCAGCAGCCTGGCTCACCAGGAACGTCGGTCACCCCTCCACTTT. It translates to CASSLAHQERRSPLHF.

V and J are TRBV13 and TRBJ2-1; the match to TRBD2 covers 12 bases. This CDR3 comprises 19 residues. J lost 8 bases, V lost 5 bases, and 19 bases had no gene match. Per the germline V gene, CDR1 is PRHDT and CDR2 is FYEKMQ (reference sequence). The CDR3, as DNA: TGTGCCAGCAGCGGGCCTTTGGCACTAGCGGGAGGAGTAATCGATGAGCAGTTCTTC. Translation: CASSGPLALAGGVIDEQFF.

The CDR3 reads CAWTGENTQYF. The CDR3 DNA sequence: TGTGCCTGGACAGGGGAGAATACGCAGTATTTT. The chain links TRBV30 to TRBJ2-3; D possibly corresponds to TRBD1 (6 bases). The CDR3 runs 11 residues. CDR1 and CDR2 (germline): GTSNPN, SVGIG (reference sequence). With 4 bases removed from V and 7 bases from J, the gap between germline ends came to 9 bases.

Turning to this clone: Other DNA sequences within the sample encode an identical CDR3. The chain recombines TRBV27 with TRBJ1-1; TRBD1 might be the D (5 bases). The V gene's germline CDR1 is MNHEY and CDR2 SMNVEV (reference sequence). The V end lost 8 bases, the J end lost 2 bases, and 12 bases lay between the germline ends. The CDR3 spans 13 residues. CDR3 residues: CASRGQGNTEAFF. The CDR3 DNA reads TGTGCCAGCCGAGGACAAGGAAACACTGAAGCTTTCTTT.

This clone was detected a few times. This chain connects TRBV10-3 to TRBJ1-6, with D possibly matching TRBD1 (6 bases). V was pared by 6 bases and J by 7 bases, with 10 bases between. Germline values: CDR1 ENHRY, CDR2 SYGVKD. The CDR3 is 13 amino acids. CDR3 in DNA: TGTGCCATCAGCCCGGGACAAAATTCACCCCTCCACTTT. It translates to CAISPGQNSPLHF.

The V and J genes are TRBV19 and TRBJ2-1, with 9 bases fitting TRBD1. CDR1 and CDR2 from the germline V gene are LNHDA and SQIVND (reference sequence). Unmatched junction bases numbered 13, after V lost 1 base and J lost 0 bases. This CDR3 comprises 20 residues. CDR3 sequence (DNA): TGTGCCAGTAGTATAGTAGGGGACAGGGTTCTTCTTAGCTCCTACAATGAGCAGTTCTTC. This translates into CASSIVGDRVLLSSYNEQFF.

The chain has TRBV11-3 and TRBJ2-1; 10 nucleotides agree with TRBD2. Per the germline V gene, CDR1 is SGHNT and CDR2 is YENEEA. This CDR3 comprises 17 residues. V lost 6 bases and J lost 4; bases outside the gene matches: 12. The CDR3 protein is CASSSDGASGSYNEQFF. The CDR3 DNA is TGTGCCAGCAGTTCCGATGGGGCTAGCGGGAGTTACAATGAGCAGTTCTTC.

V is TRBV2 and J is TRBJ1-5, with D uncertain. Germline V gene data show CDR1 as SNHLY and CDR2 as FYNNEI. Deletions cut 5 bases from V and 1 base from J, with 6 bases between. The CDR3 is 13 residues long. This chain's CDR3 is CASSWQSNQPQHF. CDR3 nucleotides: TGTGCCAGCAGTTGGCAAAGCAATCAGCCCCAGCATTTT.